The 31 T cell receptor beta chains below were found in one sample sequenced in a study of technical replicates of blood from a few donors. Libraries were prepared by immunoSEQ multiplex PCR; TCRdb keeps only in-frame clonotypes and omits some of them. The sample lists some 80,000 clones, about 90% seen once, with 0.27% in the top ten. The sequenced material came from T cells isolated from PBMCs. The receptor source for this set is a human donor in good health.

The rearrangement joins TRBV2 to TRBJ2-7; D is uncertain. Germline V gene data show CDR1 as SNHLY and CDR2 as FYNNEI. V lost 7 bases, J lost 1 base, and 5 bases lay in between. This CDR3 is 11 amino acids long. CDR3 sequence reads: CASTQSYEQYF. CDR3 DNA: TGTGCCAGCACACAATCCTACGAGCAGTACTTC.

The gene calls are TRBV11-3 and TRBJ1-4; unclear D gene. Germline values: CDR1 SGHNT, CDR2 YENEEA. This CDR3 has 15 amino acids. V was cut by 1 base and J by 8 bases, with 14 bases left in between. CDR3 loop: CASSLVWRKEEKLFF. The CDR3 DNA sequence: TGTGCCAGCAGCTTAGTTTGGAGAAAGGAGGAAAAACTGTTTTTT.

V usage is TRBV4-1 and J usage is TRBJ2-7, with 9 bases matching TRBD2. The trim removed 6 bases at V and 1 base at J, leaving 7 bases unmatched. This CDR3 comprises 15 residues. CDR1 MGHRA and CDR2 YSYEKL come from the germline V gene. The CDR3, as DNA: TGCGCCAGCAGGGTCTTAGCGGGGGTTTCCTACGAGCAGTACTTC. Translated, it gives CASRVLAGVSYEQYF.

The rearrangement joins TRBV4-2 to TRBJ1-5; a weak D match, TRBD1 (5 bases). The CDR3 extends over 15 amino acids. V was shortened by 0 bases and J by 3 bases, with 9 bases between the two germline ends. Germline V gene sequence: CDR1 LGHNA, CDR2 YNFKEQ. The CDR3 here is CASSQDDSVNQPQHF. The CDR3, as DNA: TGTGCCAGCAGCCAAGATGACAGCGTCAATCAGCCCCAGCATTTT.

The chain carries TRBV29-1 and TRBJ2-7; tentatively, D is TRBD1 (6 bases). Trimming removed 7 bases at V and 0 bases at J, with 13 bases between. This CDR3 comprises 13 residues. Germline V lookup: CDR1 SQVTM, CDR2 ANQGSEA. In nucleotides, the CDR3 is TGCAGCGCAGTCCCGGACAGCTCCTACGAGCAGTACTTC. Amino acid sequence: CSAVPDSSYEQYF.

The rearrangement joins TRBV19 to TRBJ1-6; the D gene is possibly TRBD1 (5 bases). Trimming cost V 9 bases and J 8 bases, with 23 bases left between them. Germline V gene sequence: CDR1 LNHDA, CDR2 SQIVND (reference sequence). The CDR3 sequence is 16 residues long. The chain's CDR3 is CASSPHQDRKYSPLHF. DNA of the CDR3: TGTGCCAGCAGCCCACATCAAGACAGAAAATATTCACCCCTCCACTTT.

This sequence joins TRBV19 and TRBJ1-1; D possibly corresponds to TRBD1 (5 bases). Trimming removed 8 bases at V and 0 bases at J, with 13 bases between. Germline assignment: CDR1 LNHDA and CDR2 SQIVND (reference sequence). The CDR3 runs 14 residues. The CDR3 loop reads CASQGSSMNTEAFF. The CDR3 region has the DNA TGTGCCAGTCAGGGTTCTTCCATGAACACTGAAGCTTTCTTT.

The chain links TRBV6-1 to TRBJ1-5, with D maybe TRBD1 (5 bases). This CDR3 has 13 residues. The germline V gene has CDR1 MNHNS and CDR2 SASEGT. V was shortened by 10 bases and J by 1 base, with 11 bases between the two germline ends. The CDR3 DNA reads TGTGCCACTCACCCAGGGAGCAATCAGCCCCAGCATTTT. Its translation: CATHPGSNQPQHF.

J is TRBJ2-3 and V is TRBV28; maybe TRBD1 (6 bases). The germline V gene has CDR1 MDHEN and CDR2 SYDVKM. The CDR3 sequence is 16 residues long. The V and J ends lost 3 bases and 2 bases respectively, with 15 bases between them. CDR3 nucleotides: TGTGCCAGCAGTTTCGAGGCAGGGGCAAACACAGATACGCAGTATTTT. Translated: CASSFEAGANTDTQYF. Full variable domain (missing parts from reference TRBV28 and TRBJ2-3): DVKVTQSSRYLVKRTGEKVFLECVQDMDHENMFWYRQDPGLGLRLIYFSYDVKMKEKGDIPEGYSVSREKKERFSLILESASTNQTSMYLCASSFEAGANTDTQYFGPGTRLTVL.

V and J are TRBV10-3 and TRBJ1-1, with D perhaps TRBD1 (5 bases). The germline V gene encodes CDR1 ENHRY and CDR2 SYGVKD. The CDR3 length is 15 residues. The V gene lost 4 bases and the J gene lost 5 bases, with 17 bases spanning the gap. The CDR3 bases are TGTGCCATCAGTGCCCAACCCCCGGGGGAGACTGAAGCTTTCTTT. It specifies CAISAQPPGETEAFF.

The gene calls are TRBV2 and TRBJ1-1; possibly TRBD1 for D (6 bases). The CDR3 loop spans 17 amino acids. V was trimmed by 5 bases and J by 2 bases, leaving 21 bases between them. Germline lookup yields CDR1 SNHLY and CDR2 FYNNEI. The DNA for the CDR3 is TGTGCCAGCAGTATAAGTCGGCGGGGGCCGAGTAACACTGAAGCTTTCTTT. Its protein product is CASSISRRGPSNTEAFF.

The CDR3 nucleotides read TGTGCCAGCAGCTTTGGCGGTAGCTCCTACGAGCAGTACTTC. Its protein product is CASSFGGSSYEQYF. The chain carries TRBV7-9 and TRBJ2-7, with no clear D. This CDR3 region has 14 residues. Germline CDR1 is SEHNR and CDR2 is FQNEAQ (reference sequence). The V end was cut by 3 bases, the J end by 0 bases, with 9 bases between.

This chain joins TRBV11-3 and TRBJ1-4; 8 bases line up with TRBD1. CDR1 and CDR2 from the germline V gene are SGHNT and YENEEA. J was trimmed by 6 bases and V by 5 bases; bases with no gene match: 5. The CDR3 extends over 14 amino acids. This CDR3 is CASSTGTGYEKLFF. As DNA, the CDR3 is TGTGCCAGCAGCACAGGGACAGGATATGAAAAACTGTTTTTT. The whole variable domain, filled in from reference TRBV11-3 and TRBJ1-4, reads EAGVVQSPRYKIIEKKQPVAFWCNPISGHNTLYWYLQNLGQGPELLIRYENEEAVDDSQLPKDRFSAERLKGVDSTLKIQPAELGDSAVYLCASSTGTGYEKLFFGSGTQLSVL.

This clone was recorded once. The genes are TRBV4-1 and TRBJ2-1, with 13 bases fitting TRBD2. Germline V gene lookup returns CDR1 MGHRA and CDR2 YSYEKL. The CDR3 runs 17 residues. V lost 1 base and J lost 2; bases outside the gene matches: 2. CDR3 nucleotides: TGCGCCAGCAGCCAAGGAACTAGCGGGAGGGCCTACAATGAGCAGTTCTTC. It encodes CASSQGTSGRAYNEQFF.

The CDR3 region is CASSFPGTGISNQPQHF. DNA for the CDR3: TGTGCCAGCAGCTTCCCAGGGACAGGGATTAGCAATCAGCCCCAGCATTTT. V and J are TRBV11-3 and TRBJ1-5, with 9 positions matching TRBD1. V trimming: 3 bases; J trimming: 0 bases; junction bases outside the gene matches: 6. This CDR3 is built from 17 residues. From germline, CDR1 is SGHNT and CDR2 YENEEA.

The CDR3 loop is CASSLGGQAGYGYTF. The CDR3 DNA reads as TGTGCCAGCAGCTTAGGGGGACAGGCGGGCTATGGCTACACCTTC. This rearrangement joins TRBV11-2 to TRBJ1-2, with 8 positions matching TRBD1. Looked up from germline, CDR1 is SGHAT and CDR2 is FQNNGV. This CDR3 has 15 amino acids. V shed 1 base, J shed 4 bases, and the junction held 5 bases outside the gene matches. The full variable domain, completed using reference TRBV11-2 and TRBJ1-2, is EAGVAQSPRYKIIEKRQSVAFWCNPISGHATLYWYQQILGQGPKLLIQFQNNGVVDDSQLPKDRFSAERLKGVDSTLKIQPAKLEDSAVYLCASSLGGQAGYGYTFGSGTRLTVV.

V and J are TRBV7-6 and TRBJ2-5, with D maybe TRBD2 (7 bases). Germline V gives CDR1 SGHVS, CDR2 FNYEAQ. Trimming removed 0 bases from V and 5 bases from J, with 16 bases in between. The CDR3 consists of 16 residues. The CDR3 region is CASSLAIRTGGETQYF. The CDR3 DNA is TGTGCCAGCAGCTTAGCTATCAGGACGGGGGGCGAGACCCAGTACTTC. Full variable domain (remainder filled in from reference TRBV7-6 and TRBJ2-5): GAGVSQSPRYKVTKRGQDVALRCDPISGHVSLYWYRQALGQGPEFLTYFNYEAQQDKSGLPNDRFSAERPEGSISTLTIQRTEQRDSAMYRCASSLAIRTGGETQYFGPGTRLLVL.

This rearrangement joins TRBV18 to TRBJ2-5; TRBD1 matches 9 bases. Germline V CDR1 and CDR2: KGHSH, LQKENI. V dropped 3 bases and J dropped 2; count of bases not matched to a gene: 1. The CDR3 is 14 residues long. The CDR3 reads CASSPDRGQETQYF. DNA of the CDR3: TGTGCCAGCTCACCCGACAGGGGGCAAGAGACCCAGTACTTC.

The gene calls are TRBV12-5 and TRBJ2-1, with D possibly being TRBD1 (6 bases). The germline V and J ends were trimmed by 4 bases and 9 bases, with 19 bases remaining between them. Germline values: CDR1 LGHNT, CDR2 FRNRAP. The length of the CDR3 is 15 residues. CDR3 sequence (DNA): TGTGCTAGTGGTTATCAGCGGACAGAATGTAGTGAGCAGTTCTTC. It translates to CASGYQRTECSEQFF.

The V call is TRBV6-5, the J call TRBJ1-2; possibly TRBD1 for D (6 bases). Germline-derived CDR1 and CDR2 are MNHEY and SVGAGI. Trimming took off 5 bases at V and 8 bases at J, with 12 bases between the two ends. The CDR3 is 12 residues long. The CDR3 region has the DNA TGTGCCAGCAGTCATGGGACAAGCGGCTACACCTTC. Its translation: CASSHGTSGYTF.

The V gene is TRBV7-9, the J gene TRBJ2-2; TRBD1 matches 7 bases. Per the germline V gene, CDR1 is SEHNR and CDR2 is FQNEAQ (reference sequence). V lost 1 base to trimming and J lost 7 bases; unmatched junction nucleotides: 3. The CDR3 is 14 amino acids. The CDR3 sequence is CASSLGQGGGELFF. The DNA of the CDR3 is TGTGCCAGCAGCTTAGGACAGGGTGGCGGGGAGCTGTTTTTT.

The gene calls are TRBV15 and TRBJ1-1; D gene unclear. Germline CDR1 and CDR2: LNHNV and YYDKDF (reference sequence). This CDR3 is 12 amino acids long. V lost 0 bases and J 11 bases, leaving 10 bases between the germline ends. CDR3 in amino acids: CATSRDGGFAFF. CDR3 bases: TGTGCCACCAGCAGAGACGGAGGGTTCGCTTTCTTT.

The genes are TRBV19 and TRBJ2-7, with D tentatively TRBD2 (6 bases). This CDR3 has 15 residues. Trimming took 6 bases from V and 2 from J, leaving 17 bases between them. In germline, CDR1 is LNHDA, CDR2 SQIVND (reference sequence). CDR3 bases: TGTGCCAGTAGCACCACCAGGGACTCAACCTACGAGCAGTACTTC. Protein: CASSTTRDSTYEQYF.

The rearrangement links TRBV28 to TRBJ2-7; 8 nucleotides match TRBD1. This CDR3 is 13 amino acids long. V was clipped by 6 bases and J by 2 bases; unmatched bases: 3. CDR1 is MDHEN and CDR2 is SYDVKM in the germline V gene. CDR3 DNA: TGTGCCAGCAGAACAGGGGGTGCCTACGAGCAGTACTTC. Translated, it gives CASRTGGAYEQYF.

This sequence joins TRBV10-3 and TRBJ1-2; weak D call: TRBD1 (6 bases). This CDR3 is 13 amino acids long. V was pared by 7 bases and J by 4 bases, with 13 bases between. The V gene's germline CDR1 is ENHRY and CDR2 SYGVKD. This CDR3 is CAITGGPGYGYTF. CDR3 in DNA: TGTGCCATCACCGGGGGGCCGGGCTATGGCTACACCTTC.

The gene calls are TRBV6-5 and TRBJ1-1; TRBD1 agrees at 8 bases. Germline-derived CDR1 and CDR2 are MNHEY and SVGAGI. Trimming at V came to 6 bases and at J to 1 base, leaving 4 bases not matched to a gene. This CDR3 is built from 14 residues. The CDR3 DNA sequence: TGTGCCAGCAGCCCGGACAGGGCGAACACTGAAGCTTTCTTT. This gives the protein CASSPDRANTEAFF.

V usage is TRBV9 and J usage is TRBJ2-1, with 11 bases fitting TRBD2. The CDR3 contains 16 residues. From germline, CDR1 is SGDLS and CDR2 YYNGEE. The junction had 11 bases not matched to a gene; V was cut back by 2 bases and J by 10 bases. The CDR3 here is CASSVSGRASLGEQFF. In DNA, the CDR3 is TGTGCCAGCAGCGTTAGCGGGAGGGCCTCTTTAGGGGAGCAGTTCTTC.

This chain links TRBV5-1 with TRBJ1-1, with 7 nucleotides matching TRBD1. This CDR3 is built from 15 residues. The germline V gene encodes CDR1 SGHRS and CDR2 YFSETQ. After removal of 3 bases from V and 11 bases from J, the junction contained 16 bases not matched to a gene. Here the CDR3 reads CASSSTSTGVPGAFF. The CDR3 nucleotides read TGCGCCAGCAGCTCCACCTCTACAGGGGTCCCTGGGGCTTTCTTT.

V and J are TRBV11-2 and TRBJ1-4; a possible D gene is TRBD1 (6 bases). Germline V gives CDR1 SGHAT, CDR2 FQNNGV. The V end was cut by 4 bases, the J end by 0 bases, with 12 bases between. This CDR3 is 16 amino acids long. As DNA, the CDR3 is TGTGCCAGCAGCTCGAACAGGGTTGCAACTAATGAAAAACTGTTTTTT. This codes for CASSSNRVATNEKLFF.

V gene TRBV4-1 combines with J gene TRBJ1-1; D might be TRBD1 (6 bases). Germline values: CDR1 MGHRA, CDR2 YSYEKL. The CDR3 spans 14 residues. V was pared by 1 base and J by 7 bases, with 13 bases between. As DNA, the CDR3 is TGCGCCAGCAGCCAAGTTACCGGACAGATTGAAGCTTTCTTT. Its translation: CASSQVTGQIEAFF.

The J gene is TRBJ2-3, the V gene TRBV2; 7 nucleotides line up with TRBD2. Unmatched junction bases numbered 3, after V lost 8 bases and J lost 4 bases. The CDR3 is 12 residues long. Germline-derived CDR1 and CDR2 are SNHLY and FYNNEI. The CDR3 DNA reads as TGTGCCAGCCGTAGCGGGCCAGATACGCAGTATTTT. Translated, it gives CASRSGPDTQYF.